The 18 T cell receptor beta chains given below trace back to one sample, sequenced in a study of STAT5B mutations in CD4+ large granular lymphocyte leukemia (dated by TCRdb to between 2020 and 2023). Preparation of the library involved the immunoSEQ multiplex PCR assay. TCRdb re-hosts the immuneACCESS table, in-frame sequences only. Its copies lack some clones; in the studies checked, an unresolved V gene accounts for under half of them, and the cause for the rest is not known. For this sample there are 25,000 to 30,000 clones; about 86% appear just once. The top ten clones comprise 0.3% to 0.35% of the sample. Sequencing input: CD4+ T cells from blood buffy coats. Receptor source: a human donor in good health.

The V and J genes are TRBV10-3 and TRBJ2-5, with 7 bases lining up with TRBD2. The CDR3 is made up of 15 amino acids. Germline CDR1 is ENHRY and CDR2 is SYGVKD. Germline trimming cut 3 bases from V and 0 bases from J; bases unmatched to any gene: 4. In DNA, the CDR3 is TGTGCCATCAGTGAAGGGGACTACAACCAAGAGACCCAGTACTTC. This codes for CAISEGDYNQETQYF.

The gene calls are TRBV5-1 and TRBJ2-1, with a weak D call TRBD1 (6 bases). The CDR3 has 14 amino acids. V lost 6 bases and J 2 bases, leaving 12 bases between the germline ends. The germline V gene encodes CDR1 SGHRS and CDR2 YFSETQ. This CDR3 reads CASNGGQTYNEQFF. Here the CDR3 DNA reads TGCGCCAGCAATGGTGGACAGACCTACAATGAGCAGTTCTTC.

This rearrangement joins TRBV15 to TRBJ1-6, with 7 bases lining up with TRBD1. There are 15 residues in the CDR3. Germline CDR1 and CDR2: LNHNV and YYDKDF (reference sequence). Germline trimming cut 5 bases from V and 4 bases from J; bases unmatched to any gene: 5. CDR3 in DNA: TGTGCCACCAGCGACCCGGGACAGTATAATTCACCCCTCCACTTT. Its protein product is CATSDPGQYNSPLHF.

The chain joins TRBV10-3 to TRBJ2-5, with a possible D match to TRBD2 (6 bases). Germline CDR1 ENHRY, CDR2 SYGVKD. V lost 3 bases and J lost 4, with 12 bases in between. The length of the CDR3 is 14 residues. The CDR3 is CAISDINSGETQYF. The DNA of the CDR3 is TGTGCCATCAGTGATATTAATAGCGGAGAGACCCAGTACTTC.

The rearrangement joins TRBV18 to TRBJ1-1; 9 bases line up with TRBD1. CDR1 and CDR2 from the germline V gene are KGHSH and LQKENI. The CDR3 sequence is 14 residues long. J was trimmed by 6 bases and V by 8 bases; bases with no gene match: 10. CDR3 sequence (DNA): TGTGCCAGCACGCCGGGACAGGGAACCCCTGAAGCTTTCTTT. The encoded protein is CASTPGQGTPEAFF.

The rearrangement uses TRBV15 and TRBJ1-3; 7 nucleotides agree with TRBD1. CDR1 and CDR2 (germline): LNHNV, YYDKDF (reference sequence). Trimming cost V 3 bases and J 4 bases; bases outside gene matches: 3. This CDR3 is built from 14 residues. CDR3 DNA sequence: TGTGCCACCAGCAGGGGGGACAGAGGAAACACCATATATTTT. Translated: CATSRGDRGNTIYF.

The rearrangement uses TRBV27 and TRBJ2-1, with 15 bases matching TRBD2. The CDR3 spans 21 residues. The junction had 17 bases not matched to a gene; V was cut back by 8 bases and J by 0 bases. From germline, CDR1 is MNHEY and CDR2 SMNVEV (reference sequence). The CDR3 is CASGFNPLGLAGGSSYNEQFF. CDR3 bases: TGTGCCAGCGGATTTAACCCACTTGGACTAGCGGGAGGGAGCTCCTACAATGAGCAGTTCTTC.

The gene calls are TRBV5-6 and TRBJ1-6; no clear D gene. Germline CDR1 and CDR2: SGHDT and YYEEEE. The CDR3 consists of 17 residues. Trimming left V 1 base short and J 2 bases short, with 13 bases between. The CDR3 DNA reads as TGTGCCAGCAGCTTGCCTGGGTCTCGCACCTATAATTCACCCCTCCACTTT. As protein: CASSLPGSRTYNSPLHF. The whole variable domain, filled in from reference TRBV5-6 and TRBJ1-6, reads DAGVTQSPTHLIKTRGQQVTLRCSPKSGHDTVSWYQQALGQGPQFIFQYYEEEERQRGNFPDRFSGHQFPNYSSELNVNALLLGDSALYLCASSLPGSRTYNSPLHFGNGTRLTVT.

This clone was detected once. The chain links TRBV19 to TRBJ1-5; D is ambiguous. V lost 3 bases to trimming and J lost 7 bases, with 10 bases between them. The CDR3 loop spans 13 amino acids. Germline CDR1 and CDR2: LNHDA and SQIVND (reference sequence). The CDR3 is CASSISLEQPQHF. CDR3 nucleotide sequence: TGTGCCAGTAGTATCTCCCTCGAGCAGCCCCAGCATTTT.

The chain has TRBV29-1 and TRBJ2-2, with D possibly called TRBD1 or TRBD2 (5 bases each). The CDR3 has 13 residues. Trimming left V 3 bases short and J 5 bases short, with 10 bases between. Per germline, CDR1 SQVTM and CDR2 ANQGSEA. The CDR3 DNA is TGCAGCGTTGACGCAGGGAGAACCGGGGAGCTGTTTTTT. Amino acid sequence: CSVDAGRTGELFF.

J is TRBJ2-3 and V is TRBV9, with TRBD2 matching 11 bases. CDR3 length: 18 residues. Looked up from germline, CDR1 is SGDLS and CDR2 is YYNGEE. The J segment lost 3 bases and the V segment lost 2 bases, leaving 11 bases of the junction unmatched. CDR3 sequence (DNA): TGTGCCAGCAGCGTGAGAGCCTCTAGCGGGAGGTTGACAGATACGCAGTATTTT. Translation gives CASSVRASSGRLTDTQYF.

The CDR3 nucleotides read TGTGCCATCAGTGGCGGACAGGGATTCACCTACGAGCAGTACTTC. Protein product: CAISGGQGFTYEQYF. The chain joins TRBV10-3 to TRBJ2-7; 8 bases are a match to TRBD1. Looked up from germline, CDR1 is ENHRY and CDR2 is SYGVKD. The CDR3 contains 15 residues. With 4 bases clipped from V and 2 bases from J, the junction kept 7 bases outside the gene matches.

The chain joins TRBV7-3 to TRBJ2-3; 7 nucleotides align to TRBD2. This CDR3 comprises 14 residues. Per the germline V gene, CDR1 is SGHTA and CDR2 is FQGTGA. After removal of 5 bases from V and 6 bases from J, the junction contained 8 bases not matched to a gene. CDR3 in DNA: TGTGCCAGCAGCAGGACTAGAGGTGGTGATACGCAGTATTTT. It encodes CASSRTRGGDTQYF.

The chain recombines TRBV4-1 with TRBJ1-6, with D possibly TRBD1 on 5 matching bases. The CDR3 has 17 amino acids. V was pared by 1 base and J by 7 bases, with 17 bases between. Germline V gene lookup returns CDR1 MGHRA and CDR2 YSYEKL. CDR3 sequence reads: CASSQGGAYGMNSPLHF. The DNA for the CDR3 is TGCGCCAGCAGCCAAGGCGGGGCCTACGGGATGAATTCACCCCTCCACTTT.

The rearrangement uses TRBV7-6 and TRBJ2-1, with a tentative D call TRBD2 (5 bases). The CDR3 spans 16 residues. The V gene's germline CDR1 is SGHVS and CDR2 FNYEAQ. V lost 5 bases and J lost 9, with 23 bases in between. CDR3 in amino acids: CASSRAGSQGPREQFF. DNA of the CDR3: TGTGCCAGCAGCCGGGCGGGCAGCCAAGGCCCTCGTGAGCAGTTCTTC.

The J gene is TRBJ1-2, the V gene TRBV18, with D possibly being TRBD1 (5 bases). V was clipped by 3 bases and J by 4 bases, with 15 bases between them. The CDR3 has 15 amino acids. Germline V gene sequence: CDR1 KGHSH, CDR2 LQKENI. CDR3: CASSPSRDQGYGYTF. The CDR3 bases are TGTGCCAGCTCACCCTCCAGGGATCAAGGCTATGGCTACACCTTC.

This clone was seen just once. The genes are TRBV7-9 and TRBJ2-2; 9 nucleotides align to TRBD2. V gave up 4 bases and J gave up 6 bases; unmatched junction bases: 12. The CDR3 has 17 residues. Per germline, CDR1 SEHNR and CDR2 FQNEAQ (reference sequence). CDR3 sequence (DNA): TGTGCCAGCAGCTCGGGGGGAGCGGGAGGAAGTTCCGGGGAGCTGTTTTTT. Translation gives CASSSGGAGGSSGELFF.

The chain combines TRBV19 with TRBJ2-7; 7 nucleotides align to TRBD2. Germline assignment: CDR1 LNHDA and CDR2 SQIVND (reference sequence). The CDR3 is 13 residues long. The V gene end was trimmed by 2 bases and the J gene end by 4 bases; junction bases not matched to a gene: 2. The CDR3 nucleotides are TGTGCCAGTAGTATAAAAGCGGGATACGAGCAGTACTTC. It yields the protein CASSIKAGYEQYF. The complete variable domain, with remaining parts taken from reference TRBV19 and TRBJ2-7, reads DGGITQSPKYLFRKEGQNVTLSCEQNLNHDAMYWYRQDPGQGLRLIYYSQIVNDFQKGDIAEGYSVSREKKESFPLTVTSAQKNPTAFYLCASSIKAGYEQYFGPGTRLTVT.